The 31 T cell receptor beta chains reported below all come from one sample, sequenced in a study of blood T cell repertoires in COVID-19. Libraries were prepared by immunoSEQ multiplex PCR; TCRdb keeps only in-frame clonotypes and omits some of them. Of about 150,000 clones listed, about 84% are singletons. Material: peripheral blood. The receptor set was obtained from a woman aged 45-59 years with acute or convalescent COVID-19.

The chain is built from TRBV6-1 and TRBJ1-5; D might be TRBD1 (5 bases). The germline gives CDR1 MNHNS, CDR2 SASEGT. Trimming pared 4 bases from V and 5 bases from J, leaving 18 bases between. The CDR3 length is 16 residues. The CDR3 protein is CASSAHGGERDQPQHF. CDR3 sequence (DNA): TGTGCCAGCAGTGCCCATGGGGGGGAAAGAGATCAGCCCCAGCATTTT.

The sample holds a few counts of this clone. The chain recombines TRBV10-3 with TRBJ1-4; 7 bases align to TRBD1. The CDR3 contains 14 residues. Germline CDR1 and CDR2: ENHRY and SYGVKD. V gave up 6 bases and J gave up 8 bases; unmatched junction bases: 9. The CDR3 reads CAIRAQGLGEKLFF. CDR3 sequence (DNA): TGTGCCATCAGGGCACAGGGGCTTGGCGAAAAACTGTTTTTT.

In regard to this clone: The sample contains more than one DNA sequence encoding this CDR3. The CDR3 loop is CASSAGTGYGYTF. The CDR3 DNA reads as TGTGCCAGCAGCGCGGGGACAGGCTATGGCTACACCTTC. The chain recombines TRBV7-3 with TRBJ1-2; the match to TRBD1 covers 8 bases. J was trimmed by 4 bases and V by 5 bases; bases with no gene match: 3. Germline V CDR1 and CDR2: SGHTA, FQGTGA. CDR3 size: 13 residues.

This clone was recorded once. The CDR3 DNA sequence: TGTGCCAGCAGCGAACAGGGGGCGCCAGATACGCAGTATTTT. This translates into CASSEQGAPDTQYF. The chain links TRBV6-4 to TRBJ2-3; TRBD1 matches at 9 bases. V trimming: 6 bases; J trimming: 4 bases; junction bases outside the gene matches: 5. This CDR3 is 14 amino acids long. Germline V lookup: CDR1 MRHNA, CDR2 SNTAGT.

Only one count was recorded for this clone. This chain uses TRBV4-2 with TRBJ1-5; D is unresolved. The V end lost 0 bases, the J end lost 2 bases, and 5 bases lay between the germline ends. This CDR3 has 14 residues. Per germline, CDR1 LGHNA and CDR2 YNFKEQ. The CDR3 loop reads CASSQELRNQPQHF. CDR3 DNA sequence: TGTGCCAGCAGCCAAGAACTGCGCAATCAGCCCCAGCATTTT.

The genes are TRBV28 and TRBJ1-4; weak D call: TRBD1 (6 bases). Trimming left V 10 bases short and J 4 bases short, with 13 bases between. From germline, CDR1 is MDHEN and CDR2 SYDVKM. The CDR3 covers 13 residues. The CDR3 protein is CANRARGNEKLFF. The CDR3 DNA is TGTGCCAACAGGGCCAGAGGTAATGAAAAACTGTTTTTT.

V usage is TRBV6-2 or TRBV6-3 and J usage is TRBJ1-5; 8 bases map to TRBD1. From germline, CDR1 is MNHEY and CDR2 SVGEGT. The CDR3 is 17 amino acids. V was pared by 5 bases and J by 0 bases, with 9 bases of the junction left unmatched. The CDR3 DNA follows: TGTGCCAGCAGTCCGTACCAGACAGGGGATAGCAATCAGCCCCAGCATTTT. It translates to CASSPYQTGDSNQPQHF.

The table lists this clone with a few counts. The chain links TRBV13 to TRBJ2-1; 8 nucleotides agree with TRBD1. The V gene end was trimmed by 5 bases and the J gene end by 0 bases; junction bases not matched to a gene: 15. CDR1 is PRHDT and CDR2 is FYEKMQ in the germline V gene (reference sequence). CDR3 length equals 19 residues. CDR3 in amino acids: CASSIIDPGGKSSYNEQFF. The CDR3, as DNA: TGTGCCAGCAGCATAATAGATCCAGGGGGCAAGTCCTCCTACAATGAGCAGTTCTTC. The full variable domain, with the rest looked up from reference TRBV13 and TRBJ2-1, is AAGVIQSPRHLIKEKRETATLKCYPIPRHDTVYWYQQGPGQDPQFLISFYEKMQSDKGSIPDRFSAQQFSDYHSELNMSSLELGDSALYFCASSIIDPGGKSSYNEQFFGPGTRLTVL.

The chain carries TRBV28 and TRBJ2-7, with a possible D match to TRBD2 (6 bases). CDR1 is MDHEN, CDR2 SYDVKM, per germline. The CDR3 has 14 amino acids. Deletions cut 3 bases from V and 3 bases from J, with 12 bases between. CDR3: CASSLEGHIYEQYF. The CDR3, as DNA: TGTGCCAGCAGTTTGGAGGGCCACATCTACGAGCAGTACTTC. Looking up the rest from reference TRBV28 and TRBJ2-7 gives the full variable domain: DVKVTQSSRYLVKRTGEKVFLECVQDMDHENMFWYRQDPGLGLRLIYFSYDVKMKEKGDIPEGYSVSREKKERFSLILESASTNQTSMYLCASSLEGHIYEQYFGPGTRLTVT.

V and J are TRBV28 and TRBJ2-1; 7 bases are shared with TRBD2. This CDR3 spans 14 amino acids. CDR1 is MDHEN, CDR2 SYDVKM, per germline. The V gene end was trimmed by 3 bases and the J gene end by 10 bases; junction bases not matched to a gene: 9. CDR3 region: CASSFASSGREQFF. DNA for the CDR3: TGTGCCAGCAGTTTTGCGTCTAGCGGCAGGGAGCAGTTCTTC. Using reference TRBV28 and TRBJ2-1 for the parts outside the CDR3, the full variable domain is DVKVTQSSRYLVKRTGEKVFLECVQDMDHENMFWYRQDPGLGLRLIYFSYDVKMKEKGDIPEGYSVSREKKERFSLILESASTNQTSMYLCASSFASSGREQFFGPGTRLTVL.

This sequence joins TRBV6-5 and TRBJ2-7; TRBD1 matches at 8 bases. The CDR3 has 16 residues. V trimming: 4 bases; J trimming: 0 bases; junction bases outside the gene matches: 8. Germline CDR1 is MNHEY and CDR2 is SVGAGI. CDR3 protein: CASSLRLGQGSYEQYF. In nucleotides, the CDR3 is TGTGCCAGCAGTTTGCGGCTCGGACAGGGCTCCTACGAGCAGTACTTC.

The chain carries TRBV28 and TRBJ1-1; 8 bases match TRBD1. CDR1 is MDHEN and CDR2 is SYDVKM in the germline V gene. The V and J ends lost 6 bases and 3 bases, in that order; junction bases with no gene match: 9. The CDR3 is 15 amino acids. The chain's CDR3 is CASSPRQGWDTEAFF. CDR3 sequence (DNA): TGTGCCAGCAGCCCTAGACAGGGGTGGGACACTGAAGCTTTCTTT.

The chain links TRBV19 to TRBJ1-2; 7 positions match TRBD1. The V segment lost 4 bases and the J segment 5 bases; nucleotides outside the gene matches: 10. The CDR3 has 15 residues. The germline gives CDR1 LNHDA, CDR2 SQIVND (reference sequence). CDR3 residues: CASSTRGTDNYGYTF. CDR3 bases: TGTGCCAGTAGTACTAGGGGGACAGACAATTATGGCTACACCTTC.

The DNA for the CDR3 is TGTGCCAGCAACCCGGGACAGGGGTACCAAGAGACCCAGTACTTC. Encoded protein: CASNPGQGYQETQYF. The rearrangement uses TRBV6-2 or TRBV6-3 and TRBJ2-5; 10 nucleotides agree with TRBD1. The CDR3 length is 15 residues. Germline V gene sequence: CDR1 MNHEY, CDR2 SVGEGT. The V segment lost 7 bases and the J segment 0 bases; nucleotides outside the gene matches: 5.

This chain links TRBV30 with TRBJ2-5, with 15 bases fitting TRBD2. This CDR3 has 15 residues. The ends lost 4 bases at V and 12 bases at J; junction bases unmatched: 12. Germline V gene lookup returns CDR1 GTSNPN and CDR2 SVGIG (reference sequence). CDR3 in amino acids: CAWTGKGLAGGSEYF. Written as DNA, the CDR3 is TGTGCCTGGACCGGAAAGGGACTAGCGGGGGGATCAGAGTACTTC.

V usage is TRBV9 and J usage is TRBJ2-2, with a possible D match to TRBD2 (7 bases). From germline, CDR1 is SGDLS and CDR2 YYNGEE. V was trimmed by 0 bases and J by 6 bases, leaving 15 bases between them. This CDR3 comprises 16 residues. CDR3 DNA sequence: TGTGCCAGCAGCGTAGTAGGGGGGGCAAGCGCCGGGGAGCTGTTTTTT. Translating it yields CASSVVGGASAGELFF. Supplemented by reference TRBV9 and TRBJ2-2, the full variable domain reads DSGVTQTPKHLITATGQRVTLRCSPRSGDLSVYWYQQSLDQGLQFLIQYYNGEERAKGNILERFSAQQFPDLHSELNLSSLELGDSALYFCASSVVGGASAGELFFGEGSRLTVL.

This chain joins TRBV7-3 and TRBJ2-1; tentative D call: TRBD1 (6 bases). Between the trimmed V and J ends, which lost 4 bases and 2 bases, there was a span of 12 bases. Germline V gene data show CDR1 as SGHTA and CDR2 as FQGTGA. The CDR3 is 15 residues long. CDR3 coding DNA: TGTGCCAGCAGCTCTCGACAGGCGGCCTACAATGAGCAGTTCTTC. This translates into CASSSRQAAYNEQFF. Combining the CDR3 with reference TRBV7-3 and TRBJ2-1 gives the whole variable domain GAGVSQTPSNKVTEKGKYVELRCDPISGHTALYWYRQSLGQGPEFLIYFQGTGAADDSGLPNDRFFAVRPEGSVSTLKIQRTERGDSAVYLCASSSRQAAYNEQFFGPGTRLTVL.

CDR3 sequence reads: CASSEWDSNEKLFF. The DNA for the CDR3 is TGTGCCAGCAGTGAATGGGACAGTAATGAAAAACTGTTTTTT. V and J are TRBV2 and TRBJ1-4; TRBD1 aligns across 7 bases. The CDR3 consists of 14 residues. The V gene end was trimmed by 2 bases and the J gene end by 4 bases; junction bases not matched to a gene: 1. Germline assignment: CDR1 SNHLY and CDR2 FYNNEI. Full variable domain (remainder filled in from reference TRBV2 and TRBJ1-4): EPEVTQTPSHQVTQMGQEVILRCVPISNHLYFYWYRQILGQKVEFLVSFYNNEISEKSEIFDDQFSVERPDGSNFTLKIRSTKLEDSAMYFCASSEWDSNEKLFFGSGTQLSVL.

J is TRBJ2-5 and V is TRBV7-8; D perhaps matches TRBD1 (5 bases). This CDR3 has 14 residues. The germline CDR1 and CDR2 sequences are SGHVS and FQNEAQ. The V and J ends lost 5 bases and 4 bases respectively, with 14 bases between them. The CDR3: CASSQPGIAETQYF. The DNA for the CDR3 is TGTGCCAGCAGCCAACCAGGGATCGCAGAGACCCAGTACTTC.

V is TRBV15 and J is TRBJ2-3; D not certain. V shed 0 bases and J shed 2 bases, with 9 bases lying between them. The germline gives CDR1 LNHNV, CDR2 YYDKDF (reference sequence). This CDR3 is built from 15 residues. CDR3 in DNA: TGTGCCACCAGCAGAGACAGTCCAAACACAGATACGCAGTATTTT. Its translation: CATSRDSPNTDTQYF.

The chain couples TRBV10-3 to TRBJ1-2; TRBD1 matches at 11 bases. CDR3 size: 15 residues. Losses at the gene ends were 3 bases for V and 6 bases for J; bases not matched to a gene: 6. Per the germline V gene, CDR1 is ENHRY and CDR2 is SYGVKD. The CDR3 DNA is TGTGCCATCAGTGAAAGGGGACAGGGGGTCGATGGCTACACCTTC. Translating it yields CAISERGQGVDGYTF.

The J gene is TRBJ2-7, the V gene TRBV5-1; TRBD1 agrees at 11 bases. This CDR3 has 14 residues. The germline CDR1 and CDR2 sequences are SGHRS and YFSETQ. The J segment lost 4 bases and the V segment lost 7 bases, leaving 7 bases of the junction unmatched. As DNA, the CDR3 is TGCGCCAGCGTTCCCCGGGACAGGGGGTACGAGCAGTACTTC. Amino acids: CASVPRDRGYEQYF. Filled out from reference TRBV5-1 and TRBJ2-7, the complete variable domain reads KAGVTQTPRYLIKTRGQQVTLSCSPISGHRSVSWYQQTPGQGLQFLFEYFSETQRNKGNFPGRFSGRQFSNSRSEMNVSTLELGDSALYLCASVPRDRGYEQYFGPGTRLTVT.

The rearrangement links TRBV25-1 to TRBJ2-7; no firm D call. Germline-derived CDR1 and CDR2 are MGHDK and SYGVNS. This CDR3 spans 11 amino acids. Trimming cost V 7 bases and J 3 bases, with 7 bases left between them. This CDR3 reads CASTYSYEQYF. CDR3 nucleotide sequence: TGTGCCAGCACCTATAGCTACGAGCAGTACTTC.

The rearrangement links TRBV7-3 to TRBJ1-1, with D uncertain. Trimming stripped 4 bases from V and 2 bases from J, with 11 bases between. This CDR3 spans 14 amino acids. In germline, CDR1 is SGHTA, CDR2 FQGTGA. CDR3 coding DNA: TGTGCCAGCAGCTATTCTGGCGGCAACACTGAAGCTTTCTTT. Amino acids: CASSYSGGNTEAFF.

This chain connects TRBV18 to TRBJ2-5, with 7 bases identical to TRBD1. Trimming took 4 bases from V and 1 from J; bases not matched to a gene: 6. Germline-derived CDR1 and CDR2 are KGHSH and LQKENI. The CDR3 runs 15 residues. For the CDR3, the DNA is TGTGCCAGCTCACTCCCCGGGACAGCCCAAGAGACCCAGTACTTC. Protein sequence: CASSLPGTAQETQYF.

This clone was counted between two and nine times. The V and J genes are TRBV5-1 and TRBJ2-1, with TRBD1 matching over 11 bases. CDR1 SGHRS and CDR2 YFSETQ come from the germline V gene. Germline trimming cut 4 bases from V and 7 bases from J; bases unmatched to any gene: 7. The CDR3 spans 15 residues. In DNA, the CDR3 is TGCGCCAGCAGCCCAGGACAGGGGGCTGTTAATGAGCAGTTCTTC. Amino acid sequence: CASSPGQGAVNEQFF.

V usage is TRBV2 and J usage is TRBJ2-1, with 9 nucleotides matching TRBD2. The J segment lost 4 bases and the V segment lost 0 bases, leaving 7 bases of the junction unmatched. In germline, CDR1 is SNHLY, CDR2 FYNNEI. CDR3 length: 17 residues. The CDR3 DNA is TGTGCCAGCAGTGAAGCGTCCGTAGCGGGGGCTTACAATGAGCAGTTCTTC. This translates into CASSEASVAGAYNEQFF.

V usage is TRBV5-5 and J usage is TRBJ2-7; perhaps TRBD1 as D (5 bases). The CDR3 covers 14 residues. The germline CDR1 and CDR2 sequences are SGHKS and YYEKEE (reference sequence). Trimming shortened V by 2 bases and J by 0 bases, and 9 bases separated the two germline ends. The CDR3 loop is CASSLQGASYEQYF. The CDR3 DNA reads TGTGCCAGCAGCTTACAAGGGGCCTCCTACGAGCAGTACTTC.

This clone was seen a handful of times. The chain employs TRBV27 and TRBJ2-7; D gene unclear. CDR1 and CDR2 from the germline V gene are MNHEY and SMNVEV (reference sequence). V was clipped by 0 bases and J by 1 base, with 4 bases between them. This CDR3 region has 13 residues. The CDR3 is CASSLSQSYEQYF. In DNA form, the CDR3 reads TGTGCCAGCAGTTTATCCCAATCCTACGAGCAGTACTTC.

The V gene is TRBV5-1, the J gene TRBJ1-1; the D is unclear. From germline, CDR1 is SGHRS and CDR2 YFSETQ. With 4 bases removed from V and 3 bases from J, the gap between germline ends came to 10 bases. The CDR3 extends over 13 amino acids. The CDR3 DNA sequence: TGCGCCAGCAGCCCATACACCGACACTGAAGCTTTCTTT. Translated, it gives CASSPYTDTEAFF.

V and J are TRBV7-8 and TRBJ1-2; 8 bases agree with TRBD1. Germline CDR1 SGHVS, CDR2 FQNEAQ. The CDR3 contains 17 residues. V lost 3 bases, J lost 1 base, and 10 bases stayed unmatched. The CDR3 DNA is TGTGCCAGCAGCTTTTTCGGGACAGGAAGAATTAACTATGGCTACACCTTC. Protein product: CASSFFGTGRINYGYTF.